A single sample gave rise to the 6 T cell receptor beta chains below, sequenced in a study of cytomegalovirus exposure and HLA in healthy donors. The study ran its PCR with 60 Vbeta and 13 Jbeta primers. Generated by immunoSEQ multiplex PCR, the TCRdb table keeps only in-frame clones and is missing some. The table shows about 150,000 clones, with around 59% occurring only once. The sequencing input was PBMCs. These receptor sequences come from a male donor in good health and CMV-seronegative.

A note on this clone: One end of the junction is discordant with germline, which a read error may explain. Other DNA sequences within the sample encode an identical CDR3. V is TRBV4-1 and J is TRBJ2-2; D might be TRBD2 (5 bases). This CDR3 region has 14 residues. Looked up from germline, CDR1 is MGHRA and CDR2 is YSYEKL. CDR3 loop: CASSQEGRTGELFF. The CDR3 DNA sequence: TGTGCCAGCAGCCAAGAGGGCCGGACCGGGGAGCTGTTTTTT.

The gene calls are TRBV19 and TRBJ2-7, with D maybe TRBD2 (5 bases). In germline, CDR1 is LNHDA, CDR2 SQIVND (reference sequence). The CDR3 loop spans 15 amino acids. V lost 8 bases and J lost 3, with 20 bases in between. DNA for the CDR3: TGTGCCAGTTTGGACCCTACGGGGAATAACTACGAGCAGTACTTC. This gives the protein CASLDPTGNNYEQYF.

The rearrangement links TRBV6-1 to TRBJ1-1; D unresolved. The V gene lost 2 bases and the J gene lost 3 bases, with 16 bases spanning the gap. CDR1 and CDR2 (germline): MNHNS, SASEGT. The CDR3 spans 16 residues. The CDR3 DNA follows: TGTGCCAGCAGTGAAAGAGGGCTAAGTAGGGACACTGAAGCTTTCTTT. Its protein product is CASSERGLSRDTEAFF.

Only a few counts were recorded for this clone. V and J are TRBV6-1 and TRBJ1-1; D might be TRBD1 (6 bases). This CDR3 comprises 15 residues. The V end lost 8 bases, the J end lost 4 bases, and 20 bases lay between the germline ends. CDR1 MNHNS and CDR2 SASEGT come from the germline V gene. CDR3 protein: CASFSGEGGGTEAFF. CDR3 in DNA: TGTGCCAGCTTCTCCGGTGAGGGAGGGGGCACTGAAGCTTTCTTT.

Written as DNA, the CDR3 is TGTGCCAGCAGGAAAGCGTGGACAGAGGTCTACGAGCAGTACTTC. Its translation is CASRKAWTEVYEQYF. The chain links TRBV6-6 to TRBJ2-7, with D perhaps matching TRBD1 (6 bases). V lost 6 bases, J lost 3 bases, and 18 bases lay in between. This CDR3 region has 15 residues. CDR1 and CDR2 (germline): MNHNY, SVGAGI (reference sequence).

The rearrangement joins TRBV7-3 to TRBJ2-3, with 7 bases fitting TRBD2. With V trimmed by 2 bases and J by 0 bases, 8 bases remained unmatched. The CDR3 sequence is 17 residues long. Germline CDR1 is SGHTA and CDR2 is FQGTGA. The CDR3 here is CASSLYGLGPSTDTQYF. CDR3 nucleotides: TGTGCCAGCAGCTTATACGGACTAGGTCCAAGCACAGATACGCAGTATTTT.